This T cell receptor beta chain was captured by sequencing in a study of T cells in Graves' hyperthyroidism and ophthalmopathy. The germline CDR1 and CDR2 sequences are ENHRY and SYGVKD. The V and J ends lost 3 bases and 4 bases respectively, with 13 bases between them. The CDR3 is 15 amino acids. This clonotype appeared many times. TCR beta CDR3 regions were amplified from RNA. Using the HTBI primer set, a first-round RT-PCR was run on the TCR CDR3. TCRdb re-called the multiplex PCR reads through MiXCR, storing one row per CDR3 protein. The sample holds about 400,000 distinct CDR3 sequences; approximately 14% are singletons and the top ten take approximately 8%.

Sequences were obtained from blood. The TCR originated in a woman younger than 35 with Graves' hyperthyroidism. V usage is TRBV10-3 and J usage is TRBJ1-3; no firm D call. CDR3 loop: CAISEGNLGGNTIYF. CDR3 DNA: TGTGCCATCAGTGAAGGGAATCTTGGCGGAAACACCATATATTTT.